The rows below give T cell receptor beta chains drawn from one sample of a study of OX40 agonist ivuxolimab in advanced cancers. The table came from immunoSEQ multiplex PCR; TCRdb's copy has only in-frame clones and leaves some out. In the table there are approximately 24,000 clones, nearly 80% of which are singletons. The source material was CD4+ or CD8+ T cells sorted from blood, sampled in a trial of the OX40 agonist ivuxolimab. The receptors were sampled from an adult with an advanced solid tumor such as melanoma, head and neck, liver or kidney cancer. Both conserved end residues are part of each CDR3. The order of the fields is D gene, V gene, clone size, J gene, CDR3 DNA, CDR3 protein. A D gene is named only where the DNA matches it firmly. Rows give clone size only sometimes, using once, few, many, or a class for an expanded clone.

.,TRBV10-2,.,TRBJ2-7,TGCGCCAGCATCGACAGCCAGGGGGAGCAGTACTTC,CASIDSQGEQYF
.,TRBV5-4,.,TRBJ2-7,TGTGCCAGCAGTTTTGGGCCGGGAATGGGGGGTGAGCAGTACTTC,CASSFGPGMGGEQYF
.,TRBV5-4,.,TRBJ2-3,TGTGCCAGCAGCTTCGAGGGAGGGGGGGATACGCAGTATTTT,CASSFEGGGDTQYF
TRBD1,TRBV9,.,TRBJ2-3,TGTGCCAGCAGCGGACTACGGGGACAGGGCAGCACAGATACGCAGTATTTT,CASSGLRGQGSTDTQYF
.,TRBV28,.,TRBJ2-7,TGTGCCAGCAGTTTTATCGGGGATTACGAGCAGTACTTC,CASSFIGDYEQYF
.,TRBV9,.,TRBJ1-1,TGTGCCAGCACCTCTACAGGGCAGAACACTGAAGCTTTCTTT,CASTSTGQNTEAFF
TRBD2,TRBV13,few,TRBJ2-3,TGTGCCAGCAGCTTGGGACTAGCGGGAGATACGCAGTATTTT,CASSLGLAGDTQYF
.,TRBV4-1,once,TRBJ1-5,TGCGCCAGCAGCCAAGCCCCGAATCAGCCCCAGCATTTT,CASSQAPNQPQHF
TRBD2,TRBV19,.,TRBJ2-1,TGTGCCAGTAGTAGGGGACTAGGGGGATACAATGAGCAGTTCTTC,CASSRGLGGYNEQFF
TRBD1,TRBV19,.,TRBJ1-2,TGTGCCAGTAGTAACCAGGGGGCGGCTGGCTACACCTTC,CASSNQGAAGYTF
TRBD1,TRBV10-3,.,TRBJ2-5,TGTGCCATCAGGGGGACAGGGTCTTTTGAGACCCAGTACTTC,CAIRGTGSFETQYF
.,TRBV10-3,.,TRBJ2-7,TGTGCCATCAGTGACCACAGGGAGATATCCTACGAGCAGTACTTC,CAISDHREISYEQYF
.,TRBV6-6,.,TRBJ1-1,TGTGCCATCAACAGGGTTCAGGGGTTGAACACTGAAGCTTTCTTT,CAINRVQGLNTEAFF
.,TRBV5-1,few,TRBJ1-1,TGCGCCAGCAGCTTGGTACCTCTTAACACTGAAGCTTTCTTT,CASSLVPLNTEAFF
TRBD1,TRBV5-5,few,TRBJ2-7,TGTGCCAGCAGCGTTTCGGGACAGGGGAGGGACGAGCAGTACTTC,CASSVSGQGRDEQYF
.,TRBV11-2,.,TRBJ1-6,TGTGCCAGCAGCTTAGAAGGGCAGGGCGGCACCCTCCACTTT,CASSLEGQGGTLHF
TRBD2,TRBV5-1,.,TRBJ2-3,TGCGCCAGCAAAGGACTAGCGGGTATGACAGATACGCAGTATTTT,CASKGLAGMTDTQYF